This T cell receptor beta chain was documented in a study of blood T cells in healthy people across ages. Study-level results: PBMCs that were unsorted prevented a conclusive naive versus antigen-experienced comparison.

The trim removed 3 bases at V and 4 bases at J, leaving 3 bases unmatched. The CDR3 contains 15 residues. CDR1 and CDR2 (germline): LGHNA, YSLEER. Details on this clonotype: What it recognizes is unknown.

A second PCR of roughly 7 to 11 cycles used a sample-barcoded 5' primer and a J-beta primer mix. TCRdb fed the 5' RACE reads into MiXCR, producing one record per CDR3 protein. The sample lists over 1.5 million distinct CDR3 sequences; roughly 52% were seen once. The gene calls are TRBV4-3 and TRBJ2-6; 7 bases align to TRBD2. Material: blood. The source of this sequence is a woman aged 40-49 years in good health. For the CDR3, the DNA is TGCGCCAGCAGCCAGGAAGCGGGGGGGGCCAACGTCCTGACTTTC. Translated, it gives CASSQEAGGANVLTF.